Sequencing of this T cell receptor (beta chain) was carried out in a study of blood T cell repertoires in COVID-19. Study-level background: Samples of COVID-19 (acute and convalescent) were obtained from the United States, Italy and Spain. Sources were T cells, B-cell-depleted T cells, or PBMCs; the material itself was cDNA or gDNA.

Original processing notes: Estimates of nucleated cell counts were drawn from the amplification of reference gene primers. Sequencing used immunoSEQ multiplex PCR; TCRdb keeps in-frame clones, though not all of them. V and J calls and clone size come straight from that table; D and trimming were deduced from the DNA. In the table there are under 200,000 clones, just under 90% of which are singletons. The source material was peripheral blood. The receptor comes from an older woman with COVID-19, enrolled during active disease.

DNA for the CDR3: TGCGCCAGCAGCCAGGTAGCCAGGGGCAATGAAAAACTGTTTTTT. Translation gives CASSQVARGNEKLFF. The V gene is TRBV4-1, the J gene TRBJ1-4; tentatively, D is TRBD1 (6 bases). Germline loops: CDR1 MGHRA, CDR2 YSYEKL. The CDR3 has 15 residues. V dropped 3 bases and J dropped 5 bases, with 13 bases sitting between them.